This TCR beta chain is drawn from a study of T cell responses to AZD1222 COVID-19 vaccine. Study-level information: Second-dose recipients at about 4 or about 12 weeks were treated as one pooled group. Study findings and constraints: The sample set comprised mostly white British donors with more females, and clonal diversity was possibly underestimated. The span of vaccine-associated CD4 TCRs extended across spike, with dominance at 160-218 and 743-854.

Data came from immunoSEQ multiplex PCR; TCRdb stores just in-frame clones and leaves some out. The table lists approximately 120,000 clones, about 87% of them singletons, with 4.4% in the top ten. CDR1 and CDR2 from the germline V gene are MDHEN and SYDVKM. The CDR3 runs 14 residues. Trimming removed 4 bases at V and 9 bases at J, with 16 bases between. To note about this clone: What it binds is not known.

Sample: peripheral blood, taken on day 0 of AZD1222 vaccination. This chain connects TRBV28 to TRBJ2-1; D unclear. The sequence was obtained from an adult in good health. CDR3 amino acids: CASSSPNVDGEQFF. CDR3 DNA sequence: TGTGCCAGCAGTTCCCCCAACGTGGACGGTGAGCAGTTCTTC. The variable domain in full, with the rest retrieved from reference TRBV28 and TRBJ2-1, is DVKVTQSSRYLVKRTGEKVFLECVQDMDHENMFWYRQDPGLGLRLIYFSYDVKMKEKGDIPEGYSVSREKKERFSLILESASTNQTSMYLCASSSPNVDGEQFFGPGTRLTVL.